These 22 T cell receptor beta chains share one sample of origin, sequenced in a study of blood T cell repertoires in COVID-19. Assay used: immunoSEQ multiplex PCR; TCRdb lists only in-frame clones, some missing. The sample shows 150,000 to 200,000 clones, more than 85% of them seen only once. The sequencing input was peripheral blood. These TCRs come from a young man with acute or convalescent COVID-19.

V usage is TRBV24-1 and J usage is TRBJ2-2; the match to TRBD1 covers 8 bases. CDR1 KGHDR and CDR2 SFDVKD come from the germline V gene. J was trimmed by 2 bases and V by 4 bases; bases with no gene match: 5. The CDR3 extends over 16 amino acids. The DNA for the CDR3 is TGTGCCACCAGTGAACCCGACAGGGGAAACACCGGGGAGCTGTTTTTT. Protein product: CATSEPDRGNTGELFF.

In this sample, this clone turned up once. This chain links TRBV7-9 with TRBJ1-4, with TRBD1 matching over 11 bases. V shed 5 bases, J shed 1 base, and the junction held 12 bases outside the gene matches. Germline-derived CDR1 and CDR2 are SEHNR and FQNEAQ (reference sequence). The CDR3 loop spans 19 amino acids. CDR3 protein: CASSLLRDRGVRTNEKLFF. The CDR3 DNA is TGTGCCAGCAGCCTACTCCGGGACAGGGGGGTTCGAACTAATGAAAAACTGTTTTTT. The variable domain in full, with the rest retrieved from reference TRBV7-9 and TRBJ1-4, is DTGVSQNPRHKITKRGQNVTFRCDPISEHNRLYWYRQTLGQGPEFLTYFQNEAQLEKSRLLSDRFSAERPKGSFSTLEIQRTEQGDSAMYLCASSLLRDRGVRTNEKLFFGSGTQLSVL.

The chain uses TRBV5-4 and TRBJ2-3, with D tentatively TRBD2 (6 bases). This CDR3 is 15 amino acids long. V lost 1 base to trimming and J lost 1 base, with 10 bases between them. CDR1 and CDR2 from the germline V gene are SGHNT and YYREEE (reference sequence). The CDR3 DNA sequence: TGTGCCAGCAGCTTGCGGGGGTTTGGCACAGATACGCAGTATTTT. Amino acids: CASSLRGFGTDTQYF.

The chain recombines TRBV29-1 with TRBJ1-1, with 8 bases fitting TRBD1. The CDR3 has 15 residues. Germline V gene lookup returns CDR1 SQVTM and CDR2 ANQGSEA. The junction had 11 bases not matched to a gene; V was cut back by 8 bases and J by 0 bases. Here the CDR3 DNA reads TGCAGCTCAACCTTGGACAGGGCGATGAACACTGAAGCTTTCTTT. The encoded protein is CSSTLDRAMNTEAFF.

V and J are TRBV15 and TRBJ2-1; the match to TRBD2 covers 7 bases. After removal of 0 bases from V and 2 bases from J, the junction contained 7 bases not matched to a gene. Germline loops: CDR1 LNHNV, CDR2 YYDKDF (reference sequence). The CDR3 is 17 amino acids. CDR3 bases: TGTGCCACCAGCAGAGAAGGAGCGGGGCAGACCTACAATGAGCAGTTCTTC. It translates to CATSREGAGQTYNEQFF.

The rearrangement uses TRBV10-2 and TRBJ2-5; 8 positions agree with TRBD2. The length of the CDR3 is 15 residues. The trim removed 6 bases at V and 1 base at J, leaving 7 bases unmatched. Germline V lookup: CDR1 WSHSY, CDR2 SAAADI. The CDR3, as DNA: TGCGCCAGCAGGTCGGGACGGGGGGGCCAAGAGACCCAGTACTTC. Translating it yields CASRSGRGGQETQYF.

This clone was seen a handful of times. V and J are TRBV2 and TRBJ1-5, with TRBD1 matching 8 bases. Germline V gives CDR1 SNHLY, CDR2 FYNNEI. J gave up 5 bases and V 6 bases, and 6 bases lay outside the gene matches. CDR3 length: 14 amino acids. This CDR3 reads CASSERTGHQPQHF. CDR3 sequence (DNA): TGTGCCAGCAGCGAGAGGACAGGGCATCAGCCCCAGCATTTT.

The gene calls are TRBV6-5 and TRBJ1-1, with 7 bases fitting TRBD1. The junction had 8 bases not matched to a gene; V was cut back by 5 bases and J by 5 bases. Germline V gives CDR1 MNHEY, CDR2 SVGAGI. This CDR3 spans 14 amino acids. The CDR3 DNA sequence: TGTGCCAGCAGTCTCGACAGGGCAGGAACTGAAGCTTTCTTT. This encodes CASSLDRAGTEAFF.

This chain connects TRBV30 to TRBJ2-3, with D hard to call. CDR1 is GTSNPN, CDR2 SVGIG, per germline (reference sequence). Trimming pared 3 bases from V and 2 bases from J, leaving 12 bases between. The CDR3 is made up of 14 amino acids. CDR3 region: CAWSKQTHTDTQYF. CDR3 DNA: TGTGCCTGGAGCAAACAGACCCACACAGATACGCAGTATTTT.

The chain joins TRBV25-1 to TRBJ2-5; the D is unclear. Trimming shortened V by 4 bases and J by 1 base, and 10 bases separated the two germline ends. This CDR3 comprises 14 residues. From germline, CDR1 is MGHDK and CDR2 SYGVNS. Here the CDR3 DNA reads TGTGCCAGCAGTGGGCTGAAGATCCAAGAGACCCAGTACTTC. Protein sequence: CASSGLKIQETQYF.

This clone was observed a handful of times. The V and J genes are TRBV30 and TRBJ1-2; 11 nucleotides agree with TRBD1. With 2 bases clipped from V and 4 bases from J, the junction kept 12 bases outside the gene matches. Germline CDR1 GTSNPN, CDR2 SVGIG (reference sequence). The CDR3 loop spans 17 amino acids. The CDR3 loop is CAWSFRNWDRGAYGYTF. The CDR3 bases are TGTGCCTGGAGTTTTCGTAACTGGGACAGGGGGGCCTATGGCTACACCTTC. The variable domain in full, completed from reference TRBV30 and TRBJ1-2, reads SQTIHQWPATLVQPVGSPLSLECTVEGTSNPNLYWYRQAAGRGLQLLFYSVGIGQISSEVPQNLSASRPQDRQFILSSKKLLLSDSGFYLCAWSFRNWDRGAYGYTFGSGTRLTVV.

As regards this clone: At one end, the junction sequence differs from germline, possibly due to a read error. The rearrangement uses TRBV28 and TRBJ2-3, with D possibly matching TRBD2 (6 bases). The CDR3 has 18 amino acids. Germline CDR1 MDHEN, CDR2 SYDVKM. The CDR3 sequence: CASNLGLGAGTSSDTQYF. The CDR3 DNA sequence: TGTGCCAGCAATTTAGGTCTCGGGGCAGGGACTTCGTCAGATACGCAGTATTTT.

This clone has just a few counts. This sequence joins TRBV9 and TRBJ1-5, with 9 positions matching TRBD1. There are 14 residues in the CDR3. Germline V gene data show CDR1 as SGDLS and CDR2 as YYNGEE. V lost 3 bases, J lost 6 bases, and 4 bases stayed unmatched. The CDR3 loop reads CASSAGTGPQPQHF. The CDR3 nucleotides read TGTGCCAGCAGCGCAGGGACAGGGCCTCAGCCCCAGCATTTT.

This sequence joins TRBV7-2 and TRBJ1-2; a possible D gene is TRBD1 (5 bases). Germline assignment: CDR1 SGHTA and CDR2 FQGNSA. V lost 5 bases and J lost 8, with 15 bases in between. The CDR3 covers 13 residues. In nucleotides, the CDR3 is TGTGCCAGCAGCCAAGCGGGGGAAGGCGGCTACACCTTC. Encoded protein: CASSQAGEGGYTF.

The chain carries TRBV28 and TRBJ1-4; the match to TRBD1 covers 7 bases. The germline CDR1 and CDR2 sequences are MDHEN and SYDVKM. Losses at the gene ends were 3 bases for V and 7 bases for J; bases not matched to a gene: 5. CDR3 size: 14 residues. The CDR3, as DNA: TGTGCCAGCAGTTTTAAGGGGGCAGCTGAAAAACTGTTTTTT. Its translation is CASSFKGAAEKLFF.

The J gene is TRBJ1-6, the V gene TRBV19, with 7 bases aligning to TRBD1. Per germline, CDR1 LNHDA and CDR2 SQIVND (reference sequence). CDR3 length equals 16 residues. V dropped 5 bases and J dropped 4; count of bases not matched to a gene: 8. The CDR3 DNA reads TGTGCCAGTAGTTTCCGGGACAGACGATATAATTCACCCCTCCACTTT. Translating it yields CASSFRDRRYNSPLHF.

This chain joins TRBV3-1 (or the pseudogene TRBV3-2) and TRBJ2-3; the D is unclear. CDR1 and CDR2 from the germline V gene are LGHDT and YNNKEL (reference sequence). There are 13 residues in the CDR3. Trimming shortened V by 4 bases and J by 1 base, and 6 bases separated the two germline ends. CDR3 amino acids: CASSPGGTDTQYF. CDR3 nucleotides: TGTGCCAGCAGCCCCGGTGGCACAGATACGCAGTATTTT.

The chain uses TRBV28 and TRBJ1-5; TRBD1 aligns across 8 bases. V lost 3 bases to trimming and J lost 5 bases; unmatched junction nucleotides: 15. Germline values: CDR1 MDHEN, CDR2 SYDVKM. CDR3 size: 18 residues. The CDR3 nucleotides read TGTGCCAGCAGTTTTATTGGACAGGGAATCGGGCGGGATCAGCCCCAGCATTTT. Its translation: CASSFIGQGIGRDQPQHF.

The rearrangement links TRBV3-1 (or the pseudogene TRBV3-2) to TRBJ1-2; tentatively, D is TRBD1 (5 bases). V was trimmed by 4 bases and J by 4 bases, leaving 19 bases between them. CDR3 size: 16 residues. Germline values: CDR1 LGHDT, CDR2 YNNKEL (reference sequence). The CDR3, as DNA: TGTGCCAGCAGCCGTTCGGGGGAAGACGGGGTCTATGGCTACACCTTC. Protein: CASSRSGEDGVYGYTF.

This rearrangement joins TRBV9 to TRBJ2-3, with TRBD2 identical over 7 bases. V lost 0 bases and J lost 4; bases outside the gene matches: 11. The length of the CDR3 is 17 residues. CDR1 is SGDLS and CDR2 is YYNGEE in the germline V gene. CDR3 sequence reads: CASSVGLGGGGSDTQYF. In DNA form, the CDR3 reads TGTGCCAGCAGCGTAGGTTTGGGCGGGGGAGGCTCAGATACGCAGTATTTT. The variable domain in full, completed from reference TRBV9 and TRBJ2-3, reads DSGVTQTPKHLITATGQRVTLRCSPRSGDLSVYWYQQSLDQGLQFLIQYYNGEERAKGNILERFSAQQFPDLHSELNLSSLELGDSALYFCASSVGLGGGGSDTQYFGPGTRLTVL.

This rearrangement joins TRBV3-1 (or the pseudogene TRBV3-2) to TRBJ1-5; D is unclear. Germline V gene sequence: CDR1 LGHDT, CDR2 YNNKEL (reference sequence). V gave up 1 base and J gave up 3 bases, with 10 bases separating them. The CDR3 extends over 15 amino acids. CDR3 residues: CASSQGEIPNQPQHF. The CDR3 nucleotides read TGTGCCAGCAGCCAAGGGGAGATCCCCAATCAGCCCCAGCATTTT.

In its sample, this clone was seen once. The chain employs TRBV18 and TRBJ1-1; 7 positions agree with TRBD1. Per germline, CDR1 KGHSH and CDR2 LQKENI. V was pared by 7 bases and J by 1 base, with 3 bases of the junction left unmatched. This CDR3 is 13 amino acids long. DNA of the CDR3: TGTGCCAGCTTAGGGACAGCGAACACTGAAGCTTTCTTT. Protein: CASLGTANTEAFF. The whole variable domain, filled in from reference TRBV18 and TRBJ1-1, reads NAGVMQNPRHLVRRRGQEARLRCSPMKGHSHVYWYRQLPEEGLKFMVYLQKENIIDESGMPKERFSAEFPKEGPSILRIQQVVRGDSAAYFCASLGTANTEAFFGQGTRLTVV.